The sequence of this TCR beta chain was determined in a study of vaccination effects on CD4 cells after COVID-19. Points on this clone: Its specificity is unknown.

Profiling relied on immunoSEQ multiplex PCR, and the TCRdb table lists in-frame clones only, not all of them. The table records around 36,000 clones, roughly 70% of them present only once. Under the ViraFEST assay, PBMC were stimulated with viral peptide pools so that antigen-specific CD4+ T cells expanded. Sequencing was performed afterwards. Isolation of CD4+ T cells took place after ten to eleven days of culture. Having tested negative for nucleocapsid antibodies, the vaccine recipients showed no prior SARS-CoV-2 infection. V was clipped by 1 base and J by 4 bases, with 3 bases between them. CDR3 length: 12 residues. Germline loops: CDR1 KGHSH, CDR2 LQKENI.

The sequence was collected from a human donor who received a COVID-19 vaccine. The sample was CD4+ T cells from PBMCs cultured with SARS-CoV-2 spike peptides, taken before COVID-19 vaccination. J is TRBJ2-3 and V is TRBV18; D call uncertain. For the CDR3, the DNA is TGTGCCAGCTCACCACGCTCAGATACGCAGTATTTT. Translated: CASSPRSDTQYF.